These 23 T cell receptor beta chains originate from one sample sequenced in a study of CD4 T cells in relation to SARS-CoV-2 and coronaviruses. Method: immunoSEQ multiplex PCR; TCRdb's copy keeps in-frame clones and lacks some. This table has roughly 71,000 clones, over 70% appearing once. Before the COVID-19 pandemic, during about 2011-2019, CD4+ T cells were taken from unexposed donors. Sequenced sample: memory CD4+ T cells from PBMCs. The source of these receptors is a human donor in good health.

This clone was picked up one time. The rearrangement joins TRBV30 to TRBJ1-2; D remains unclear. The germline CDR1 and CDR2 sequences are GTSNPN and SVGIG (reference sequence). The ends were cut back, 4 bases at V and 0 bases at J, with 9 bases in the middle. This CDR3 has 13 amino acids. As DNA, the CDR3 is TGTGCCTGGATCCGGAGTTCTAACTATGGCTACACCTTC. Translation gives CAWIRSSNYGYTF.

The rearrangement uses TRBV11-1 and TRBJ2-7; possibly TRBD1 for D (6 bases). The germline CDR1 and CDR2 sequences are SGHAT and FQDESV (reference sequence). Trimming removed 5 bases at V and 1 base at J, with 15 bases between. There are 15 residues in the CDR3. In DNA form, the CDR3 reads TGTGCCAGCAGCCGGCGGACAGCCTCATCCTACGAGCAGTACTTC. This encodes CASSRRTASSYEQYF.

The V and J genes are TRBV20-1 and TRBJ2-7; D ambiguous. From germline, CDR1 is DFQATT and CDR2 SNEGSKA (reference sequence). Deletions cut 3 bases from V and 5 bases from J, with 8 bases between. The CDR3 covers 11 residues. The DNA for the CDR3 is TGCAGTGCTAGTGGACCTGACGAGCAGTACTTC. It codes for CSASGPDEQYF.

The rearrangement uses TRBV30 and TRBJ1-2; D is unclear. Germline CDR1 reads GTSNPN; CDR2 reads SVGIG (reference sequence). The CDR3 extends over 14 amino acids. V was shortened by 4 bases and J by 3 bases, with 15 bases between the two germline ends. For the CDR3, the DNA is TGTGCCTGGATTAGAGATTGGGGTGACTATGGCTACACCTTC. Translation gives CAWIRDWGDYGYTF.

This clone appeared a few times. The chain joins TRBV28 to TRBJ1-5; 9 bases are shared with TRBD1. With V trimmed by 6 bases and J by 5 bases, 8 bases remained unmatched. The CDR3 covers 15 residues. In germline, CDR1 is MDHEN, CDR2 SYDVKM. CDR3 sequence: CASRSGTGPHQPQHF. CDR3 sequence (DNA): TGTGCCAGCAGATCCGGGACAGGGCCCCATCAGCCCCAGCATTTT.

This chain connects TRBV18 to TRBJ2-3, with 10 bases identical to TRBD1. Germline assignment: CDR1 KGHSH and CDR2 LQKENI. With 4 bases clipped from V and 5 bases from J, the junction kept 6 bases outside the gene matches. The CDR3 runs to 15 residues. The CDR3 loop reads CASSRQGASEDTQYF. The CDR3 nucleotides read TGTGCCAGCTCACGACAGGGGGCCTCGGAAGATACGCAGTATTTT.

The rearrangement uses TRBV6-2 or TRBV6-3 and TRBJ2-7; the D is unclear. Between the trimmed V and J ends, which lost 0 bases and 3 bases, there was a span of 15 bases. The CDR3 is 16 amino acids. Germline CDR1 reads MNHEY; CDR2 reads SVGEGT. As DNA, the CDR3 is TGTGCCAGCAGTTACTCGTTTAAGGGCAGAGGCTACGAGCAGTACTTC. Protein product: CASSYSFKGRGYEQYF.

This clone has only a few counts. This chain links TRBV11-2 with TRBJ2-2; TRBD2 agrees at 15 bases. This CDR3 comprises 18 residues. J lost 7 bases, V lost 5 bases, and 11 bases had no gene match. The germline V gene encodes CDR1 SGHAT and CDR2 FQNNGV. CDR3 residues: CASSARPGLAGGHGELFF. CDR3 coding DNA: TGTGCCAGCAGCGCGCGCCCGGGACTAGCGGGGGGTCACGGGGAGCTGTTTTTT.

The table lists this clone with a few counts. The chain is built from TRBV7-9 and TRBJ1-2; TRBD1 aligns across 8 bases. Germline V gives CDR1 SEHNR, CDR2 FQNEAQ (reference sequence). After removal of 6 bases from V and 4 bases from J, the junction contained 10 bases not matched to a gene. The CDR3 is 15 amino acids. The CDR3, as DNA: TGTGCCAGCAGTTCTTCCATGGACAGGGCCTATGGCTACACCTTC. It specifies CASSSSMDRAYGYTF. The full variable domain, rest sourced from reference TRBV7-9 and TRBJ1-2, is DTGVSQNPRHKITKRGQNVTFRCDPISEHNRLYWYRQTLGQGPEFLTYFQNEAQLEKSRLLSDRFSAERPKGSFSTLEIQRTEQGDSAMYLCASSSSMDRAYGYTFGSGTRLTVV.

V and J are TRBV19 and TRBJ2-5, with unresolved D. The CDR3 spans 13 residues. CDR1 and CDR2 (germline): LNHDA, SQIVND (reference sequence). Trimming stripped 5 bases from V and 2 bases from J, with 9 bases between. CDR3 sequence (DNA): TGTGCCAGTAGTCCGGCAGCGCAAGAGACCCAGTACTTC. It encodes CASSPAAQETQYF.

The V call is TRBV10-3, the J call TRBJ1-3, with TRBD1 as a possible D gene (6 bases). Germline V gene lookup returns CDR1 ENHRY and CDR2 SYGVKD. V lost 10 bases and J 4 bases, leaving 14 bases between the germline ends. This CDR3 is 13 amino acids long. Here the CDR3 reads CASRGQSGNTIYF. Here the CDR3 DNA reads TGTGCCAGCCGAGGACAGTCCGGAAACACCATATATTTT.

The chain uses TRBV19 and TRBJ1-3; D not certain. Germline V CDR1 and CDR2: LNHDA, SQIVND (reference sequence). The CDR3 has 13 residues. Trimming shortened V by 6 bases and J by 6 bases, and 12 bases separated the two germline ends. Here the CDR3 reads CASSRGWANTIYF. Written as DNA, the CDR3 is TGTGCCAGTAGCCGGGGTTGGGCAAACACCATATATTTT.

The chain joins TRBV5-5 to TRBJ1-1; D not resolved. The CDR3 length is 14 residues. CDR1 is SGHKS and CDR2 is YYEKEE in the germline V gene (reference sequence). The V end was cut by 0 bases, the J end by 7 bases, with 13 bases between. The CDR3 DNA is TGTGCCAGCAGCTTGGTTCGGACGGATTTTGAAGCTTTCTTT. Protein: CASSLVRTDFEAFF.

This clone was observed a single time. The sample contains more than one DNA sequence encoding this CDR3. The rearrangement joins TRBV5-1 to TRBJ1-5; D ambiguous. CDR1 is SGHRS and CDR2 is YFSETQ in the germline V gene. The V and J ends lost 0 bases and 0 bases respectively, with 7 bases between them. This CDR3 contains 15 residues. In nucleotides, the CDR3 is TGCGCCAGCAGCTTGGAAGGTTATAGCAATCAGCCCCAGCATTTT. It translates to CASSLEGYSNQPQHF.

J is TRBJ2-5 and V is TRBV7-2, with 7 bases matching TRBD1. CDR1 SGHTA and CDR2 FQGNSA come from the germline V gene. Trimming removed 5 bases from V and 5 bases from J; junction bases left unmatched: 8. The CDR3 extends over 14 amino acids. The CDR3 loop reads CASSPRQGWETQYF. The CDR3 DNA is TGTGCCAGCAGCCCGCGACAGGGATGGGAGACCCAGTACTTC.

A few counts support this clone. This chain connects TRBV11-2 to TRBJ2-7; D is possibly TRBD1 (5 bases). From germline, CDR1 is SGHAT and CDR2 FQNNGV. V was pared by 5 bases and J by 3 bases, with 14 bases between. The length of the CDR3 is 14 residues. The CDR3, as DNA: TGTGCCAGCAGCCCCAGTCGGCAGGGCTACGAGCAGTACTTC. Translating gives CASSPSRQGYEQYF.

The J gene is TRBJ2-3, the V gene TRBV30; D possibly matches TRBD1 or TRBD2 (6 bases each). Germline values: CDR1 GTSNPN, CDR2 SVGIG (reference sequence). V was trimmed by 3 bases and J by 3 bases, leaving 22 bases between them. The CDR3 length is 17 residues. The CDR3 sequence is CAWRPGARRGPTDTQYF. CDR3 DNA: TGTGCCTGGAGGCCGGGCGCCCGTCGGGGGCCGACAGATACGCAGTATTTT. Drawing the rest from reference TRBV30 and TRBJ2-3, the complete variable domain is SQTIHQWPATLVQPVGSPLSLECTVEGTSNPNLYWYRQAAGRGLQLLFYSVGIGQISSEVPQNLSASRPQDRQFILSSKKLLLSDSGFYLCAWRPGARRGPTDTQYFGPGTRLTVL.

The chain couples TRBV30 to TRBJ2-3; a weak D match, TRBD2 (6 bases). Germline-derived CDR1 and CDR2 are GTSNPN and SVGIG (reference sequence). The CDR3 covers 12 residues. The ends were cut back, 0 bases at V and 12 bases at J, with 13 bases in the middle. DNA for the CDR3: TGTGCCTGGAGTGTATCGGGCGGGATTCAGTATTTT. This translates into CAWSVSGGIQYF.

This chain uses TRBV20-1 with TRBJ2-1; weak D call: TRBD2 (6 bases). CDR3 length: 11 residues. V was clipped by 3 bases and J by 12 bases, with 12 bases between them. CDR1 is DFQATT, CDR2 SNEGSKA, per germline (reference sequence). CDR3 DNA sequence: TGCAGTGCTAGCGGGAGCCTCGGGCAGTTCTTC. Amino acid sequence: CSASGSLGQFF.

The V and J genes are TRBV3-1 (or the pseudogene TRBV3-2) and TRBJ1-2; 8 nucleotides agree with TRBD1. The J segment lost 7 bases and the V segment lost 5 bases, leaving 6 bases of the junction unmatched. The CDR3 contains 13 residues. Germline V CDR1 and CDR2: LGHDT, YNNKEL (reference sequence). The CDR3 coding sequence is TGTGCCAGCAGCTCACCTGACAGGGGTGGCTACACCTTC. It translates to CASSSPDRGGYTF.

This clone showed up just a few times. This rearrangement joins TRBV5-8 to TRBJ2-2; D call uncertain. The germline V gene has CDR1 SGHTS and CDR2 YDEGEE. The CDR3 consists of 12 residues. Between the trimmed V and J ends, which lost 2 bases and 9 bases, there was a span of 8 bases. The CDR3 DNA reads TGTGCCAGCAGCTTACGGTACCGGGAGCTGTTTTTT. This sequence encodes CASSLRYRELFF.

V and J are TRBV28 and TRBJ1-5; D may be TRBD1 (5 bases). The germline V gene encodes CDR1 MDHEN and CDR2 SYDVKM. V lost 4 bases to trimming and J lost 4 bases, with 17 bases between them. The CDR3 is made up of 16 amino acids. The CDR3 sequence is CASSWGFGVRNQPQHF. As DNA, the CDR3 is TGTGCCAGCAGTTGGGGGTTCGGGGTCAGGAATCAGCCCCAGCATTTT.

For this clone: A read error may account for a junction end that differs from germline. The chain employs TRBV7-2 and TRBJ2-7; 7 nucleotides agree with TRBD1. The germline V gene has CDR1 SGHTA and CDR2 FQGNSA. The CDR3 loop spans 13 amino acids. The CDR3 here is CASSLVIGAGGIF. The CDR3 DNA follows: TGTGCCAGCAGCTTAGTCATTGGGGCAGGGGGAATCTTC.